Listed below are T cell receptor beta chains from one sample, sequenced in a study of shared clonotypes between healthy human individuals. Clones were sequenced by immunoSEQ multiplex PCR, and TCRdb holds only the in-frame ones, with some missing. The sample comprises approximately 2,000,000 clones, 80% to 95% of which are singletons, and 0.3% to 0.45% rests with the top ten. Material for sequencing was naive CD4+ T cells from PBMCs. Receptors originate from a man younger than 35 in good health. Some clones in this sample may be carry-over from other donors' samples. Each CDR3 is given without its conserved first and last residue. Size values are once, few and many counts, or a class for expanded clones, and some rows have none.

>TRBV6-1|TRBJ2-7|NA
ASEKGTSGGREQY
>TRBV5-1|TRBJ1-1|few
ASSGGTGNTEAF
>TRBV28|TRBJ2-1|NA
ASSPGTVPYNEQF
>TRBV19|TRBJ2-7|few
ASSPSRPSPYEQY
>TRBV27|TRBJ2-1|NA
ASSFSWGRERNEQF
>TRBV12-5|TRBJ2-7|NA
ASGLVLAEITYEQY
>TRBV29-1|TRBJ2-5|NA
SVVDSQETQY
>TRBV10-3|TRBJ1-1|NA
AISESVFEAF
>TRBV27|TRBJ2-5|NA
ASSSLSNQETQY
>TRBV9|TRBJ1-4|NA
ASSKEGQTNEKLF
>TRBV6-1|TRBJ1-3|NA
ASSERTGGTSGNTIY
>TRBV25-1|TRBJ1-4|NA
ASSVPRTEKLF
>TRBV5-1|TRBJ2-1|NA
ASSLGGLIDNEQF
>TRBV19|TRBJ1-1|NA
ASSTDREVTEAF
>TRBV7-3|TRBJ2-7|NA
ASSLNRDYEQY
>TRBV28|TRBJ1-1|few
ASSSPALNEAF
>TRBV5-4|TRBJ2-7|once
ASSRDRARGQY
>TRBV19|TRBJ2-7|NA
ASSIEYPPY
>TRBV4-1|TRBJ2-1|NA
ASSHPPGASGRASEQF
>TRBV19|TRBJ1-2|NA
ASTGPQGRWDYGYT
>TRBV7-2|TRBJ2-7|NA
ASSLGGGLSYEQY
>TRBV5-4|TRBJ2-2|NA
ASSLARTSGRANTGELF
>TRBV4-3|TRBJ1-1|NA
ASSLFRGQNTEAF
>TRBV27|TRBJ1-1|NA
ASSLYRDRGFEAF
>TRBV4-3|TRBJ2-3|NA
ASSLRPLAGELTDTQY
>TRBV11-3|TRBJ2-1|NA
ASSLGGPAGDEQF
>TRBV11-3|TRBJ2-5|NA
ASSLRGQGQLETQY
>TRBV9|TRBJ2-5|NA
ASSVEVPSETQY
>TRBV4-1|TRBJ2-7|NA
ASSQGREYYEQY
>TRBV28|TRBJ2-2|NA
ASSLLPEYTGELF
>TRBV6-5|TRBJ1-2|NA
ASSWGQGGGGYT
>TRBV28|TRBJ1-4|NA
ASSPVGGYNEKLF
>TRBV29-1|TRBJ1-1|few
SVFPAGAF
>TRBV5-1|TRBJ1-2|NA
ASSLDSRTWGYT
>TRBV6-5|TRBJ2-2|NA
ASSYVGITGELF
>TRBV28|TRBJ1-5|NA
ASSLWSNQPQH
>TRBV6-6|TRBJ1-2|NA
ASLLSGSFPYGYT
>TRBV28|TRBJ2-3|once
ASSSGTTDTQY
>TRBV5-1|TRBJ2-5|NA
ASSSGQNQETQY
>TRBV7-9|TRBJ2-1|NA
ASSSRVTDEQF
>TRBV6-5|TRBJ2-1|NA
ASSYDLSSYNEQF
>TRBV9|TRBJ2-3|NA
ASSVQPGHITDTQY
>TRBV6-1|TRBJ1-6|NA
ASSEQRGAPLH
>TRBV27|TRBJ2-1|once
ASSLGAETYNEQF
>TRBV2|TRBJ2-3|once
AGGLAGTDTQY
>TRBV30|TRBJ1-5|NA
AWSVRGGNQPQH
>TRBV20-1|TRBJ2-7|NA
SARVGEQY
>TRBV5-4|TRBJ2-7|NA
ASSHDYEQY
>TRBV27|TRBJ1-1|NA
ASLPGTGAYTEAF
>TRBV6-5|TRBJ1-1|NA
ASSPYRRHTEAF
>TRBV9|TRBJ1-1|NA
ASSVQGANTEAF
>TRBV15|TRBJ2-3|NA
ATSSRLAGTDTQY
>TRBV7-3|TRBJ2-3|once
ASSFFHLTGHPTDTQY
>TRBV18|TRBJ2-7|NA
ASSPVAGSSYEQY
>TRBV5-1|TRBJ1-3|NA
ASSLGVDGNTIY